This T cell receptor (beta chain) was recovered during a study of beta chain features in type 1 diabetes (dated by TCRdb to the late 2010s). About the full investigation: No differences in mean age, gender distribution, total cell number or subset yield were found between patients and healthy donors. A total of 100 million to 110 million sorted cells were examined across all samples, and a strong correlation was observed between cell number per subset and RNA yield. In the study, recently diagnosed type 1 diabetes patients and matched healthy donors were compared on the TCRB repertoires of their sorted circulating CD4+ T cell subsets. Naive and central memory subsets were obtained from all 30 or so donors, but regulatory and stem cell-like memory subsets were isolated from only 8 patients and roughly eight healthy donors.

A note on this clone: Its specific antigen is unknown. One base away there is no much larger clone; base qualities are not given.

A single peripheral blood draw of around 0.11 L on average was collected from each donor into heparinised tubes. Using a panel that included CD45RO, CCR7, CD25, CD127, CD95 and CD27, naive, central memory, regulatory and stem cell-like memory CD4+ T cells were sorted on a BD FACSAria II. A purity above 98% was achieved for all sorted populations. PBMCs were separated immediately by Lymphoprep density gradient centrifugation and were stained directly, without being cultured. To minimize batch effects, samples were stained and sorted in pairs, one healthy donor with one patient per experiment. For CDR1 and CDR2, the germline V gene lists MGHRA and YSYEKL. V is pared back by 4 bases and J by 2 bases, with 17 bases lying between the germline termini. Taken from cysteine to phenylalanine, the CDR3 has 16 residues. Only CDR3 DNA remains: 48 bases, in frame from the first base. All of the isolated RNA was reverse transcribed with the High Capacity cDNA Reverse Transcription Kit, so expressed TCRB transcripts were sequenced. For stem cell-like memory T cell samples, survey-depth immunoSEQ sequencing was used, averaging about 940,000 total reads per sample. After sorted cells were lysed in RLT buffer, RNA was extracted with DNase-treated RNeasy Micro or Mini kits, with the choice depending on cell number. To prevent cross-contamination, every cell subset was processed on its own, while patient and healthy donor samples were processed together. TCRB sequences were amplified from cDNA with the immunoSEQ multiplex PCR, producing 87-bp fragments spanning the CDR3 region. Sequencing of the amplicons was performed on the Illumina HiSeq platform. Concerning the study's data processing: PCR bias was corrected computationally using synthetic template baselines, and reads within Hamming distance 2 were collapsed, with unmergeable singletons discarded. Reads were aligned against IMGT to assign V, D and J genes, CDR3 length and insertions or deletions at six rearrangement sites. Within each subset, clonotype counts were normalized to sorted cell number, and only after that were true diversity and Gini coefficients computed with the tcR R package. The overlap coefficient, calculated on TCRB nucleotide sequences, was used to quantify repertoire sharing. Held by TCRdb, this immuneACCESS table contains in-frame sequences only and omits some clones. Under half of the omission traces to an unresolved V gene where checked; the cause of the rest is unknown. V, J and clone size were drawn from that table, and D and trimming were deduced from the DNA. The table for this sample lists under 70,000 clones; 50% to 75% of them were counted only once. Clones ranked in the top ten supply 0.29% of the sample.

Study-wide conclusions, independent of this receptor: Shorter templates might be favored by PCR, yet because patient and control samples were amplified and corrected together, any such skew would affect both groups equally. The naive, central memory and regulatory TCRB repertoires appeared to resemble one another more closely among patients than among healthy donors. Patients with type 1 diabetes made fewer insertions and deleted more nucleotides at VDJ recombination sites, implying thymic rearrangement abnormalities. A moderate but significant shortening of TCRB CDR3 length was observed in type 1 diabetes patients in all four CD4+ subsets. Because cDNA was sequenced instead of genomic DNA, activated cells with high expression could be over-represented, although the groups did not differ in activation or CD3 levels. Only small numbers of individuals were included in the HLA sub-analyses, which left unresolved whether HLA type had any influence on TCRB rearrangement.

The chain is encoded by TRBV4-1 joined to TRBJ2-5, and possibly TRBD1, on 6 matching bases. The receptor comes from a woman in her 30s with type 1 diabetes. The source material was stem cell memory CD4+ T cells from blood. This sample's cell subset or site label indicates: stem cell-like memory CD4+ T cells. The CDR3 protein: CASSPREGGRQETQYF. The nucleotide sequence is TGCGCCAGCAGCCCCCGGGAAGGGGGTAGGCAAGAGACCCAGTACTTC.